Listed here are 29 T cell receptor beta chains from one sample, sequenced in a study of shared clonotypes between healthy human individuals. Method: immunoSEQ multiplex PCR; TCRdb's copy keeps in-frame clones and lacks some. Counted here are approximately 320,000 clones, over 75% occurring once; the ten biggest clones make up around 15%. The sequenced material came from memory CD8+ T cells sorted from blood. Subset meaning: CD45RO+ cells pooled with CCR7-negative TemRA cells. The receptors derive from a man aged 18 to 29 in good health.

J is TRBJ2-7 and V is TRBV29-1; unclear D gene. Germline V gene data show CDR1 as SQVTM and CDR2 as ANQGSEA. The CDR3 contains 13 residues. V was pared by 4 bases and J by 5 bases, with 15 bases between. In nucleotides, the CDR3 is TGCAGCGTTGGCTGGGAACTAAGAAACGAGCAGTACTTC. It codes for CSVGWELRNEQYF.

The chain is built from TRBV6-6 and TRBJ1-1, with TRBD1 matching over 7 bases. The CDR3 has 13 residues. After removal of 3 bases from V and 7 bases from J, the junction contained 5 bases not matched to a gene. Germline CDR1 reads MNHNY; CDR2 reads SVGAGI (reference sequence). The DNA of the CDR3 is TGTGCCAGCAGTTATAGGGACAGCCTTGAAGCTTTCTTT. Its translation is CASSYRDSLEAFF.

The chain employs TRBV7-2 and TRBJ2-4, with 7 bases lining up with TRBD2. From germline, CDR1 is SGHTA and CDR2 FQGNSA. The CDR3 loop spans 13 amino acids. The V gene end was trimmed by 8 bases and the J gene end by 1 base; junction bases not matched to a gene: 2. The CDR3 nucleotides read TGTGCCAGCCGGGGGGAGGCCAAAAACATTCAGTACTTC. This sequence encodes CASRGEAKNIQYF.

This chain connects TRBV29-1 to TRBJ2-1; 7 positions match TRBD1. The V gene end was trimmed by 1 base and the J gene end by 7 bases; junction bases not matched to a gene: 10. The CDR3 is made up of 15 amino acids. Germline V gene lookup returns CDR1 SQVTM and CDR2 ANQGSEA. DNA of the CDR3: TGCAGCGTTGAAGGAACACAGGGGTGGGGAAATGAGCAGTTCTTC. Its translation: CSVEGTQGWGNEQFF.

The rearrangement uses TRBV9 and TRBJ1-2; D might be TRBD1 (5 bases). The CDR3 runs to 15 residues. V was clipped by 0 bases and J by 3 bases, with 12 bases between them. Germline assignment: CDR1 SGDLS and CDR2 YYNGEE. The CDR3 is CASSVGWGKDYGYTF. CDR3 coding DNA: TGTGCCAGCAGCGTAGGGTGGGGCAAAGACTATGGCTACACCTTC. The full variable domain, its missing parts supplied by reference TRBV9 and TRBJ1-2, is DSGVTQTPKHLITATGQRVTLRCSPRSGDLSVYWYQQSLDQGLQFLIQYYNGEERAKGNILERFSAQQFPDLHSELNLSSLELGDSALYFCASSVGWGKDYGYTFGSGTRLTVV.

With regard to this clone: The likely explanation is a read error, given a far larger clone one base away. Different DNA sequences within this sample yield the same CDR3. The chain couples TRBV4-1 to TRBJ1-2; 7 nucleotides agree with TRBD1. Germline CDR1 MGHRA, CDR2 YSYEKL. J lost 11 bases, V lost 4 bases, and 13 bases had no gene match. The CDR3 sequence is 14 residues long. The chain's CDR3 is CASSPSEGAGGYTF. The CDR3 DNA reads TGCGCCAGCAGCCCCTCGGAGGGGGCAGGTGGTTACACCTTC.

The gene calls are TRBV7-8 and TRBJ2-7; weak D call: TRBD2 (5 bases). CDR3 length: 12 amino acids. V dropped 2 bases and J dropped 7 bases, with 9 bases sitting between them. CDR1 is SGHVS and CDR2 is FQNEAQ in the germline V gene. The CDR3 sequence: CASSLQVAEQYF. CDR3 in DNA: TGTGCCAGCAGCTTACAGGTAGCGGAGCAGTACTTC.

This clone showed up just a few times. The V gene is TRBV5-6, the J gene TRBJ2-1, with TRBD1 identical over 9 bases. The CDR3 spans 17 residues. After removal of 1 base from V and 2 bases from J, the junction contained 7 bases not matched to a gene. From germline, CDR1 is SGHDT and CDR2 YYEEEE. The CDR3 DNA reads as TGTGCCAGCAGCTTGCGCGCACAGGGGGCGGCCTACAATGAGCAGTTCTTC. It codes for CASSLRAQGAAYNEQFF.

J is TRBJ2-7 and V is TRBV12-2; the table's TRBD1 call for D was not verified on the DNA. TRBV12-2 is a listed pseudogene. This CDR3 region has 17 residues. CDR3 DNA sequence: TGTGCAAGTCGCTTAGCGGCCCTAGGACAGGGGTTTTACGAGCAGTACTTC. It codes for CASRLAALGQGFYEQYF.

The rearrangement joins TRBV7-9 to TRBJ2-2, with 7 bases matching TRBD1. The germline CDR1 and CDR2 sequences are SEHNR and FQNEAQ (reference sequence). V shed 5 bases, J shed 5 bases, and the junction held 8 bases outside the gene matches. This CDR3 region has 15 residues. In DNA, the CDR3 is TGTGCCAGCAGCCCAACGACAGGGAGAACCGGGGAGCTGTTTTTT. Translated: CASSPTTGRTGELFF.

This rearrangement joins TRBV12-5 to TRBJ2-1; 7 positions match TRBD2. With V trimmed by 1 base and J by 7 bases, 10 bases remained unmatched. There are 16 residues in the CDR3. CDR1 and CDR2 (germline): LGHNT, FRNRAP. CDR3 sequence (DNA): TGTGCTAGTGGTTTGGGCGGGAGCACACTGGGAAATGAGCAGTTCTTC. Its protein product is CASGLGGSTLGNEQFF.

This clone has a single count. The rearrangement links TRBV28 to TRBJ2-7, with D perhaps matching TRBD1 (5 bases). The ends were cut back, 6 bases at V and 0 bases at J, with 12 bases in the middle. The CDR3 contains 14 residues. Per the germline V gene, CDR1 is MDHEN and CDR2 is SYDVKM. The CDR3 DNA is TGTGCCAGCAGCCGAGTGACAGACTCCTACGAGCAGTACTTC. This encodes CASSRVTDSYEQYF.

This clone showed up just a few times. In the same sample, other DNA sequences code for this CDR3. This chain joins TRBV6-5 and TRBJ1-2; no clear D. From germline, CDR1 is MNHEY and CDR2 SVGAGI. Trimming took 0 bases from V and 7 from J, leaving 15 bases between them. The CDR3 extends over 15 amino acids. The CDR3 DNA is TGTGCCAGCAGTTACTCCATGGAGGGCGCAGGTGGCTACACCTTC. The encoded protein is CASSYSMEGAGGYTF.

The rearrangement uses TRBV27 and TRBJ2-3, with D uncertain. The V and J ends lost 5 bases and 6 bases respectively, with 24 bases between them. The CDR3 consists of 17 residues. Germline CDR1 MNHEY, CDR2 SMNVEV (reference sequence). CDR3 sequence (DNA): TGTGCCAGCAGTGTTTCCGGGCTACCGATGCCCCGGGATACGCAGTATTTT. Protein sequence: CASSVSGLPMPRDTQYF.

This clone was recorded only once. The rearrangement uses TRBV7-9 and TRBJ1-2; no clear D. Between the trimmed V and J ends, which lost 1 base and 4 bases, there was a span of 10 bases. The CDR3 has 14 residues. From germline, CDR1 is SEHNR and CDR2 FQNEAQ (reference sequence). The DNA of the CDR3 is TGTGCCAGCAGCTTAGAAACGGGTGCCTATGGCTACACCTTC. It is translated as CASSLETGAYGYTF.

The chain has TRBV5-1 and TRBJ2-5; TRBD1 aligns across 7 bases. The junction had 10 bases not matched to a gene; V was cut back by 3 bases and J by 5 bases. Germline V gene data show CDR1 as SGHRS and CDR2 as YFSETQ. CDR3 length: 15 residues. CDR3 nucleotide sequence: TGCGCCAGCAGCTACCCACAGGGGAGAGTGGAGACCCAGTACTTC. It yields the protein CASSYPQGRVETQYF.

This clone showed up many times. The genes are TRBV5-6 and TRBJ1-5; D uncertain. With 0 bases removed from V and 2 bases from J, the gap between germline ends came to 9 bases. The CDR3 sequence is 15 residues long. Germline V gives CDR1 SGHDT, CDR2 YYEEEE. The CDR3 DNA sequence: TGTGCCAGCAGCTTGGGGGCCCAGGGCAATCAGCCCCAGCATTTT. Its protein product is CASSLGAQGNQPQHF.

V is TRBV11-1 and J is TRBJ1-6; D may be TRBD1 (6 bases). This CDR3 has 15 residues. Germline values: CDR1 SGHAT, CDR2 FQDESV (reference sequence). Trimming took off 6 bases at V and 5 bases at J, with 14 bases between the two ends. The CDR3 protein is CASSPGRGHNSPLHF. CDR3 sequence (DNA): TGTGCCAGCAGTCCGGGCAGGGGCCATAATTCACCCCTCCACTTT.

J is TRBJ1-2 and V is TRBV5-1; D not certain. CDR3 size: 15 residues. Per germline, CDR1 SGHRS and CDR2 YFSETQ. Trimming took off 4 bases at V and 0 bases at J, with 13 bases between the two ends. CDR3 nucleotide sequence: TGCGCCAGCAGCATCGAGCTGGGTACTAACTATGGCTACACCTTC. It codes for CASSIELGTNYGYTF.

The genes are TRBV6-5 and TRBJ2-1, with 10 nucleotides matching TRBD2. There are 13 residues in the CDR3. Trimming took 5 bases from V and 5 from J; bases not matched to a gene: 0. Germline assignment: CDR1 MNHEY and CDR2 SVGAGI. The chain's CDR3 is CASSGLADNEQFF. The DNA for the CDR3 is TGTGCCAGCAGTGGACTAGCGGACAATGAGCAGTTCTTC.

This chain joins TRBV5-6 and TRBJ2-1; 15 bases are shared with TRBD2. V lost 6 bases to trimming and J lost 8 bases; unmatched junction nucleotides: 15. Per germline, CDR1 SGHDT and CDR2 YYEEEE. There are 18 residues in the CDR3. The CDR3 reads CASTTWGWTSGRADEQFF. DNA for the CDR3: TGTGCCAGCACGACGTGGGGGTGGACTAGCGGGAGGGCTGATGAGCAGTTCTTC.

The rearrangement links TRBV27 to TRBJ2-5; the D gene is possibly TRBD2 (5 bases). Germline loops: CDR1 MNHEY, CDR2 SMNVEV (reference sequence). The CDR3 spans 14 residues. V was shortened by 1 base and J by 1 base, with 7 bases between the two germline ends. CDR3 bases: TGTGCCAGCAGTTTATACGGGATCCAAGAGACCCAGTACTTC. This gives the protein CASSLYGIQETQYF.

V is TRBV9 and J is TRBJ2-7; 8 positions agree with TRBD1. V was pared by 0 bases and J by 3 bases, with 5 bases of the junction left unmatched. Per germline, CDR1 SGDLS and CDR2 YYNGEE. This CDR3 is 15 amino acids long. DNA for the CDR3: TGTGCCAGCAGCGTAGGAGGACAGGGTTTCTACGAGCAGTACTTC. This encodes CASSVGGQGFYEQYF.

The V gene is TRBV15, the J gene TRBJ2-7; a possible D gene is TRBD1 (6 bases). The length of the CDR3 is 13 residues. V lost 5 bases, J lost 3 bases, and 11 bases lay in between. Germline CDR1 LNHNV, CDR2 YYDKDF (reference sequence). CDR3 residues: CATSGGQDYEQYF. In DNA, the CDR3 is TGTGCCACCAGCGGGGGACAAGACTACGAGCAGTACTTC.

V gene TRBV5-1 combines with J gene TRBJ1-2; D unclear. Germline V CDR1 and CDR2: SGHRS, YFSETQ. The CDR3 has 13 residues. Trimming removed 3 bases from V and 4 bases from J, with 10 bases in between. In DNA form, the CDR3 reads TGCGCCAGCAGCTCCAATACTATCTATGGCTACACCTTC. This sequence encodes CASSSNTIYGYTF.

In this sample, this clone turned up once. This rearrangement joins TRBV6-6 to TRBJ1-2; D is unclear. Germline CDR1 MNHNY, CDR2 SVGAGI (reference sequence). Trimming pared 5 bases from V and 2 bases from J, leaving 18 bases between. The CDR3 totals 16 residues. The CDR3 protein is CASSPPWRSINYGYTF. The CDR3 DNA sequence: TGTGCCAGCAGTCCCCCCTGGAGGAGTATCAACTATGGCTACACCTTC.

The CDR3 DNA reads TGTGCCAGCAGTTTTGTCGGCGATGAGCAGTTCTTC. It translates to CASSFVGDEQFF. The chain is built from TRBV27 and TRBJ2-1; D unclear. The CDR3 covers 12 residues. Germline CDR1 and CDR2: MNHEY and SMNVEV (reference sequence). Trimming stripped 3 bases from V and 8 bases from J, with 8 bases between.

The chain joins TRBV5-6 to TRBJ2-7, with D perhaps being TRBD1 or TRBD2 (5 bases each). This CDR3 is 13 amino acids long. V lost 3 bases and J 4 bases, leaving 11 bases between the germline ends. Looked up from germline, CDR1 is SGHDT and CDR2 is YYEEEE. The CDR3 coding sequence is TGTGCCAGCAGCTCCGGGACGATGTACGAGCAGTACTTC. Protein: CASSSGTMYEQYF.

This clone was seen ten or more times. The V call is TRBV2, the J call TRBJ2-7; D is perhaps TRBD1 (5 bases). The CDR3 is 12 residues long. Germline lookup yields CDR1 SNHLY and CDR2 FYNNEI. Trimming stripped 3 bases from V and 6 bases from J, with 9 bases between. CDR3 sequence reads: CASSESGFEQYF. Here the CDR3 DNA reads TGTGCCAGCAGTGAGTCAGGGTTCGAGCAGTACTTC.